Following are 14 T cell receptor beta chains from one sample sequenced in a study of regulatory T cells in long-lasting Graves disease. Time point defined: persistent/refractory GD, antithyroid drugs over 5 years with positive TRAb. There was RNA extracted from PBMCs, and the TCR library was made from it. To make TCR beta libraries, researchers used iRepertoire HTBI primers and Arm-PCR of CDR3 regions. TCRdb reanalysed the multiplex PCR reads using MiXCR and keeps one entry per CDR3 protein. The table includes around 450,000 distinct CDR3 sequences, roughly a fifth detected once. Sequencing was performed on peripheral blood mononuclear cells (PBMCs), taken when the disease was refractory, from a patient treated with antithyroid drugs. The receptors here all came from a female donor with Graves disease.

At least ten counts were recorded for this clonotype. The rearrangement joins TRBV6-1 to TRBJ1-1; no clear D gene. Germline-derived CDR1 and CDR2 are MNHNS and SASEGT. The CDR3 loop spans 13 amino acids. V lost 7 bases and J 0 bases, leaving 9 bases between the germline ends. The chain's CDR3 is CASTGRVNTEAFF. In DNA form, the CDR3 reads TGTGCCAGCACTGGAAGAGTGAACACTGAAGCTTTCTTT.

This clonotype was detected ten times or more. The chain couples TRBV6-1 to TRBJ1-5, with TRBD1 identical over 8 bases. V shed 8 bases and J 5 bases; nucleotides not matched to a gene: 5. CDR3 size: 13 residues. The V gene's germline CDR1 is MNHNS and CDR2 SASEGT. The CDR3 loop is CASRDRIYQPQHF. CDR3 nucleotides: TGTGCCAGCCGGGACAGGATATATCAGCCCCAGCATTTT.

V and J are TRBV24-1 and TRBJ2-1, with 10 bases lining up with TRBD1. CDR3 length: 18 residues. V lost 4 bases to trimming and J lost 7 bases; unmatched junction nucleotides: 15. The germline gives CDR1 KGHDR, CDR2 SFDVKD. CDR3 amino acids: CATSESQWTQDRGNEQFF. CDR3 in DNA: TGTGCCACCAGTGAATCCCAGTGGACCCAGGACAGGGGGAATGAGCAGTTCTTC.

There are many counts of this clonotype. In nucleotides, the CDR3 is TGTGCCAGCCGTACAGGGAGCACTGAAGCTTTCTTT. Translating it yields CASRTGSTEAFF. This sequence joins TRBV6-1 and TRBJ1-1; weak D call: TRBD1 (6 bases). The CDR3 totals 12 residues. The germline V gene encodes CDR1 MNHNS and CDR2 SASEGT. V lost 8 bases to trimming and J lost 4 bases, with 11 bases between them.

The chain links TRBV24-1 to TRBJ2-5, with TRBD1 as a possible D gene (6 bases). The V end lost 3 bases, the J end lost 5 bases, and 18 bases lay between the germline ends. Germline CDR1 and CDR2: KGHDR and SFDVKD. The CDR3 covers 16 residues. Written as DNA, the CDR3 is TGTGCCACCAGTGATCCGAATGATAGGGGGTTTGAGACCCAGTACTTC. As protein: CATSDPNDRGFETQYF.

This clonotype has just a few counts. The chain has TRBV24-1 and TRBJ2-7, with 7 positions matching TRBD1. The CDR3 consists of 14 residues. Trimming cost V 2 bases and J 2 bases; bases outside gene matches: 2. The germline gives CDR1 KGHDR, CDR2 SFDVKD. CDR3: CATSDSGGTYEQYF. The CDR3 bases are TGTGCCACCAGTGATTCAGGGGGTACCTACGAGCAGTACTTC.

This clonotype appeared many times. The chain couples TRBV2 to TRBJ2-7, with 7 bases matching TRBD1. CDR3 length: 14 residues. Germline V CDR1 and CDR2: SNHLY, FYNNEI. Trimming took 8 bases from V and 0 from J; bases not matched to a gene: 7. The CDR3 sequence is CASAGQASSYEQYF. The CDR3 coding sequence is TGTGCCAGCGCTGGACAGGCTAGCTCCTACGAGCAGTACTTC.

The table lists this clonotype with many counts. V is TRBV29-1 and J is TRBJ1-2; D remains ambiguous. The germline V and J ends were trimmed by 4 bases and 3 bases, with 18 bases remaining between them. Germline V gives CDR1 SQVTM, CDR2 ANQGSEA. This CDR3 region has 15 residues. CDR3 amino acids: CSVVILPGYDYGYTF. The DNA for the CDR3 is TGCAGCGTTGTCATCTTGCCCGGGTACGACTATGGCTACACCTTC.

This clonotype has a count of ten or more. This chain connects TRBV6-1 to TRBJ1-6; TRBD1 matches at 8 bases. This CDR3 is 16 amino acids long. With V trimmed by 7 bases and J by 7 bases, 12 bases remained unmatched. Germline V gene lookup returns CDR1 MNHNS and CDR2 SASEGT. This CDR3 is CASTNIQGAGNSPLHF. The CDR3 DNA reads as TGTGCCAGCACCAACATTCAGGGGGCGGGAAATTCACCCCTCCACTTT.

In its sample, this clonotype was seen a few times. The chain carries TRBV24-1 and TRBJ2-2; 8 bases fit TRBD2. The CDR3 extends over 16 amino acids. Germline CDR1 is KGHDR and CDR2 is SFDVKD. Unmatched junction bases numbered 9, after V lost 9 bases and J lost 1 base. The CDR3 protein is CATRGGPEGNTGELFF. The CDR3 nucleotides read TGTGCCACCCGGGGGGGGCCAGAAGGGAACACCGGGGAGCTGTTTTTT.

At least ten counts were recorded for this clonotype. The chain recombines TRBV2 with TRBJ1-6; TRBD1 matches at 10 bases. The CDR3 is made up of 14 amino acids. Germline loops: CDR1 SNHLY, CDR2 FYNNEI. V dropped 4 bases and J dropped 10; count of bases not matched to a gene: 4. The CDR3 is CASSGQGAPSPLHF. The CDR3, as DNA: TGTGCCAGCAGTGGACAGGGGGCCCCCTCACCCCTCCACTTT. The whole variable domain, filled in from reference TRBV2 and TRBJ1-6, reads EPEVTQTPSHQVTQMGQEVILRCVPISNHLYFYWYRQILGQKVEFLVSFYNNEISEKSEIFDDQFSVERPDGSNFTLKIRSTKLEDSAMYFCASSGQGAPSPLHFGNGTRLTVT.

The chain joins TRBV19 to TRBJ2-7, with D perhaps TRBD1 (6 bases). The length of the CDR3 is 15 residues. V was pared by 4 bases and J by 0 bases, with 13 bases between. Germline V gene data show CDR1 as LNHDA and CDR2 as SQIVND (reference sequence). The CDR3 is CASSTTGRLSYEQYF. The CDR3 DNA is TGTGCCAGTAGTACTACAGGGCGCCTCTCCTACGAGCAGTACTTC. The full variable domain, in which reference TRBV19 and TRBJ2-7 provide the parts outside the CDR3, is DGGITQSPKYLFRKEGQNVTLSCEQNLNHDAMYWYRQDPGQGLRLIYYSQIVNDFQKGDIAEGYSVSREKKESFPLTVTSAQKNPTAFYLCASSTTGRLSYEQYFGPGTRLTVT.

The chain couples TRBV5-8 to TRBJ1-5; no definite D call. The CDR3 runs to 14 residues. V lost 1 base and J 2 bases, leaving 7 bases between the germline ends. Germline values: CDR1 SGHTS, CDR2 YDEGEE. The CDR3 DNA sequence: TGTGCCAGCAGCTTGTGGGATGGCAATCAGCCCCAGCATTTT. Encoded protein: CASSLWDGNQPQHF.

A few counts support this clonotype. This chain connects TRBV11-3 to TRBJ2-7, with 8 bases aligning to TRBD2. CDR3 length: 18 amino acids. The V gene end was trimmed by 1 base and the J gene end by 2 bases; junction bases not matched to a gene: 13. CDR1 and CDR2 (germline): SGHNT, YENEEA. CDR3 in DNA: TGTGCCAGCAGCTTAGTCCGAATAAGCGGGAGCGATACCTACGAGCAGTACTTC. This gives the protein CASSLVRISGSDTYEQYF.